The TCR beta chain described here comes from a study of CD39 and CD103 CD8 tumor-infiltrating T cells listed by TCRdb under 2018. Some background on the complete study: Repertoire comparisons were shown for an HPV-positive HNSCC, an HPV-negative HNSCC, an ovarian cancer and a melanoma patient. Deep sequencing of TCRbeta CDR3 was used to compare the repertoires of CD8 TIL subsets, defined by CD103 and CD39, with those of peripheral memory CD8 T cells. The paper's findings and limits, for the study overall: Compared with DN and SP CD8 TILs and with blood memory CD8 T cells, DP CD8 TILs appeared more oligoclonal, with the top 30 clonotypes covering about 56-86%. DP TIL clonotypes were rarely found in blood or uninvolved lymph node, whereas DN TIL clonotypes largely overlapped peripheral memory CD8 repertoires.

Patients were not receiving therapy at sample collection, though earlier treatments ranged from chemotherapy, radiotherapy, surgery and immunotherapy to none. After thawing, cells were enriched for T lymphocytes using a negative-selection kit, with EpCAM beads added for tumor-infiltrating lymphocytes. CD8+CD4-CD45RA- cells were sorted as memory CD8 T cells irrespective of CCR7 expression. Before analysis, peripheral blood mononuclear cells were isolated on a Ficoll-Paque PLUS gradient and cryopreserved. Populations were sorted on a FACSAria II to 98% to 99% purity, and cell pellets were frozen without culture for TCR sequencing. The sample holds one count of this clone. The target of this receptor is not known. The sample holds no much larger clone one base away, and base qualities are not on file. Genomic DNA was extracted with the DNeasy Blood and Tissue Kit from around 10,000 to 100,000 sorted cells per subset. The immunoSEQ service sequenced and mapped the TCRbeta V-J or V-D-J regions, with each sample reaching coverage above 9x. The paper's processing steps were these. Only productive rearrangements exported from the immunoSEQ Analyzer platform were analyzed, with clonality assessed on the 500 most abundant clones. The Morisita-Horn similarity index and the Jaccard index were used to quantify the overlap in repertoires between populations. In about six cancer patients, Morisita-Horn similarity was measured between the TCR repertoires of CD8 T-cell subsets. TCRdb's version of the immuneACCESS table is confined to in-frame rearrangements and falls short of the full clone set. An unresolved V gene accounts for under half of the shortfall where checked; the remainder is of unknown origin. V, J and clone size are taken as reported in that table, and D and trimming were inferred from the DNA itself. Counted in this sample were 7,000 to 8,500 clones; 50% to 80% of them appeared once. 58% of the sample belongs to the ten largest clones.

V drops 6 bases and J drops 3 bases, leaving 15 bases in between. The germline V gene provides CDR1 MDHEN and CDR2 SYDVKM. Reading from cysteine to phenylalanine, the CDR3 counts 14 amino acids. Of all the DNA, just the CDR3 is kept, 42 bases in frame from base 1. The sample comprised CD8+ T cells sorted from blood. The cell subset or site label, as the study defines it: total memory CD8 T cells (CD45RA-CCR7+/-) from blood or uninvolved lymph node. This TCR came from a human donor with head and neck squamous cell carcinoma. This sequence uses TRBV28 and TRBJ2-7; the D region is possibly TRBD1 or TRBD2, each matching across 5 bases. The DNA sequence reads TGTGCCAGCAGGATGACCGGGACGGACTACGAGCAGTACTTC. It encodes CASRMTGTDYEQYF.